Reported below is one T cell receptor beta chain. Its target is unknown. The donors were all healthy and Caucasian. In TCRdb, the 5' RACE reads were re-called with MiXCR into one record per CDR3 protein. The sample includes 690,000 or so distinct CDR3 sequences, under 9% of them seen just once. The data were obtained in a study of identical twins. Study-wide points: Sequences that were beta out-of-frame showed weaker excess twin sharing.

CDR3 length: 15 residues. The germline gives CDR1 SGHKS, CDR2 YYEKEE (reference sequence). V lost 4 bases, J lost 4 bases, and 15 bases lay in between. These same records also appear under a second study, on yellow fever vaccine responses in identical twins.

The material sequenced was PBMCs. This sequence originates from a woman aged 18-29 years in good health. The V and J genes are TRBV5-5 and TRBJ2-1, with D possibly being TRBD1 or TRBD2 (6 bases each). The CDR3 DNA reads TGTGCCAGCAGCCCCGGAGGGGGAACTTACAATGAGCAGTTCTTC. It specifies CASSPGGGTYNEQFF.